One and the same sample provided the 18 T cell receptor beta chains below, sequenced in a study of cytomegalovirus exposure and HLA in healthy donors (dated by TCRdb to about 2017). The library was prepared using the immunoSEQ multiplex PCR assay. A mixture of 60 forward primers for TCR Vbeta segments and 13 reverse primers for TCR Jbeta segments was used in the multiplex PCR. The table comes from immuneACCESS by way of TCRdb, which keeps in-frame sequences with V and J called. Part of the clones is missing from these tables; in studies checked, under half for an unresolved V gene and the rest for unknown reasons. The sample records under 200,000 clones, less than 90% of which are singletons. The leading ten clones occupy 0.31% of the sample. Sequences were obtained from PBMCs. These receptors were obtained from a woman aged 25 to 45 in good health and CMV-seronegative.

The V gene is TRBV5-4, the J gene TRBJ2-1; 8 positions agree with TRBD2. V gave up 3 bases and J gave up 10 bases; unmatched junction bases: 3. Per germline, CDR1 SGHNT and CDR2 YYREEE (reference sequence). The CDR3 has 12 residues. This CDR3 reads CASSSLAGEQFF. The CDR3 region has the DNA TGTGCCAGCAGCTCTTTAGCGGGGGAGCAGTTCTTC.

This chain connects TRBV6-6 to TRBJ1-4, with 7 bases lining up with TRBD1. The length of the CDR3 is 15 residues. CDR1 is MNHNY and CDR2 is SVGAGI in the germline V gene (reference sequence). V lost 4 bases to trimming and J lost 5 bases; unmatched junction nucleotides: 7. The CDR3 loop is CASSSPGQINEKLFF. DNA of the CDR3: TGTGCCAGCAGTTCCCCGGGACAGATAAATGAAAAACTGTTTTTT.

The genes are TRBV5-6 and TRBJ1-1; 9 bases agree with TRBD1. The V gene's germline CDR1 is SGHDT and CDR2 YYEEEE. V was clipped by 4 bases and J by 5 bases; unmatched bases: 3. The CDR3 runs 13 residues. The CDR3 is CASSTTGGTEAFF. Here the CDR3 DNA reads TGTGCCAGCAGCACGACAGGGGGGACTGAAGCTTTCTTT.

CDR3 loop: CASRQGSEKLFF. The DNA for the CDR3 is TGTGCCAGCCGACAGGGTAGTGAAAAACTGTTTTTT. The J gene is TRBJ1-4, the V gene TRBV28; 7 positions agree with TRBD1. Trimming took 8 bases from V and 7 from J; bases not matched to a gene: 4. Germline CDR1 and CDR2: MDHEN and SYDVKM. CDR3 size: 12 residues.

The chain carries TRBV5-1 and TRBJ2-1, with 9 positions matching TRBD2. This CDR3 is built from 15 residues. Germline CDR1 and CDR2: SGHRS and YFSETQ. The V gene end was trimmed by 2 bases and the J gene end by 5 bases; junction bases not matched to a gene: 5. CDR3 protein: CASSLSGRSHNEQFF. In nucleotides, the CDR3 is TGCGCCAGCAGCTTAAGCGGGAGGAGCCACAATGAGCAGTTCTTC.

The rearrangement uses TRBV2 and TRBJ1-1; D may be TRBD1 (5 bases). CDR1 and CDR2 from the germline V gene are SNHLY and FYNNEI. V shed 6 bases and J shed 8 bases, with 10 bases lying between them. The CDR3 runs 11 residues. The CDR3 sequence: CASRPRQEAFF. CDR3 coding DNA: TGTGCCAGCAGACCTAGACAGGAAGCTTTCTTT.

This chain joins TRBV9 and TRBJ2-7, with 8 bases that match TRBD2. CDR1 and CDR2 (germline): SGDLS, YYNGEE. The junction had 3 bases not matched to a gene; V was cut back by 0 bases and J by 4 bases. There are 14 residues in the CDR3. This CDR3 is CASSVATSGYEQYF. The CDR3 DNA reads TGTGCCAGCAGCGTAGCTACTAGCGGATACGAGCAGTACTTC. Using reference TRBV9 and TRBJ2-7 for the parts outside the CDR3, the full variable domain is DSGVTQTPKHLITATGQRVTLRCSPRSGDLSVYWYQQSLDQGLQFLIQYYNGEERAKGNILERFSAQQFPDLHSELNLSSLELGDSALYFCASSVATSGYEQYFGPGTRLTVT.

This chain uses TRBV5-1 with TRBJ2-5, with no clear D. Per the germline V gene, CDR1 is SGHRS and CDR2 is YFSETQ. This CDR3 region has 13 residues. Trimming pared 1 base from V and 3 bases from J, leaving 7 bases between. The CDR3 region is CASSLYQKETQYF. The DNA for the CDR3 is TGCGCCAGCAGCTTGTACCAGAAAGAGACCCAGTACTTC. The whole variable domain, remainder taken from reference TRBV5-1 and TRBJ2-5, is KAGVTQTPRYLIKTRGQQVTLSCSPISGHRSVSWYQQTPGQGLQFLFEYFSETQRNKGNFPGRFSGRQFSNSRSEMNVSTLELGDSALYLCASSLYQKETQYFGPGTRLLVL.

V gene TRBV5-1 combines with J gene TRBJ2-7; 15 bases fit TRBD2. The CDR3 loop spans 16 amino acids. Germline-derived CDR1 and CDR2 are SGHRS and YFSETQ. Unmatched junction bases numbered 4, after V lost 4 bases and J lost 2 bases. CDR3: CASSPWTSGRAYEQYF. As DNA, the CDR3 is TGCGCCAGCAGCCCGTGGACTAGCGGGAGGGCCTACGAGCAGTACTTC.

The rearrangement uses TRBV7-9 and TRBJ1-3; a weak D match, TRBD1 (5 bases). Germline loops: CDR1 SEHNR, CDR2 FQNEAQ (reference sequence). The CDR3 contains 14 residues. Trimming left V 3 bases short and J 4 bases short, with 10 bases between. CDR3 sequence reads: CASSFGGLGNTIYF. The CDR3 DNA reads TGTGCCAGCAGCTTCGGGGGATTGGGAAACACCATATATTTT.

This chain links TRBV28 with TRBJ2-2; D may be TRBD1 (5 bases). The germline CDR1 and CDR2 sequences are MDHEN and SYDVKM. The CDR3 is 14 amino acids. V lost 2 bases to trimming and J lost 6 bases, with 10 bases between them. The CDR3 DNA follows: TGTGCCAGCAGTTTAAGCATGGGGCCCGGGGAGCTGTTTTTT. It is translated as CASSLSMGPGELFF.

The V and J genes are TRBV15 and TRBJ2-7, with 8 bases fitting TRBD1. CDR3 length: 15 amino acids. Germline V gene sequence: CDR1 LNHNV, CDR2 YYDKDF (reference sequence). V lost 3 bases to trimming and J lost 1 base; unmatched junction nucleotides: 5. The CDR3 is CATSSDRGPSYEQYF. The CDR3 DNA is TGTGCCACCAGCAGCGACAGGGGTCCATCCTACGAGCAGTACTTC.

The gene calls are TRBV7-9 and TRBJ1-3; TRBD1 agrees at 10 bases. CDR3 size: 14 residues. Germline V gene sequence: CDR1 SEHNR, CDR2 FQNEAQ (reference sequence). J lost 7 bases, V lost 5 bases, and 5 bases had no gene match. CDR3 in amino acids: CASSPTDRGNTIYF. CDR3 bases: TGTGCCAGCAGCCCAACGGACAGGGGGAACACCATATATTTT.

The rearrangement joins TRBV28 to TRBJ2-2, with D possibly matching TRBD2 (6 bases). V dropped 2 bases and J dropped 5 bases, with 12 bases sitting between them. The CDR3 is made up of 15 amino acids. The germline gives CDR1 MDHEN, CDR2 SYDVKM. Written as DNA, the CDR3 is TGTGCCAGCAGTTTAGGAGGGGCTACGACCGGGGAGCTGTTTTTT. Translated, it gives CASSLGGATTGELFF.

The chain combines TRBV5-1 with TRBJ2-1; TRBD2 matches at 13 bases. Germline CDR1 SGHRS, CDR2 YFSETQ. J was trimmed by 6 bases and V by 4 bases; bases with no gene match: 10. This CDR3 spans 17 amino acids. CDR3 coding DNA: TGCGCCAGCAGCGGGGGGACTAGCGGGATAGGGGCCAATGAGCAGTTCTTC. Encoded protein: CASSGGTSGIGANEQFF.

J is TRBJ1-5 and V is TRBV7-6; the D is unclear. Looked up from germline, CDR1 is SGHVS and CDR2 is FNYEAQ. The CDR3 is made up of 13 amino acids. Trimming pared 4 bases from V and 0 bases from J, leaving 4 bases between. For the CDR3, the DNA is TGTGCCAGCAGCTCGGGTAGCAATCAGCCCCAGCATTTT. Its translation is CASSSGSNQPQHF.

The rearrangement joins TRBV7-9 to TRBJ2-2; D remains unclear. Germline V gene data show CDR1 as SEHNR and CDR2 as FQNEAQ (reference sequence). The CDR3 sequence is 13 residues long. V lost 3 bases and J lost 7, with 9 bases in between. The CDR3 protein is CASSLNGGGELFF. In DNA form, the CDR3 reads TGTGCCAGCAGCTTGAATGGCGGCGGGGAGCTGTTTTTT.

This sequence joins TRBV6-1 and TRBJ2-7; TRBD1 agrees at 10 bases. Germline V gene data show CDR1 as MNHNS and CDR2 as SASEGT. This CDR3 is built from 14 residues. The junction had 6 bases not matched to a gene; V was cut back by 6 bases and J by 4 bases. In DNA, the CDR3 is TGTGCCAGCAGCTACGACAGGGGGCGGTACGAGCAGTACTTC. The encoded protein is CASSYDRGRYEQYF.